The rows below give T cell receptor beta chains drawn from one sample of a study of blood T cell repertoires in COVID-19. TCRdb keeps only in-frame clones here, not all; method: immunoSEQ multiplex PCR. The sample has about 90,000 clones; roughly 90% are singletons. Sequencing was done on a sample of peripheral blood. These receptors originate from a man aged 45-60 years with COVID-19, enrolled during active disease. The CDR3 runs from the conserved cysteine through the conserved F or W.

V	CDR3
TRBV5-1	CASSAFRDSNTGELFF
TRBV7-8	CASSPQGAIQETQYF
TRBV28	CATQDRGRNTQYF
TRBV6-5	CASSRTSGYEQYF
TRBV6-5	CASRNPGGGTSEQYF
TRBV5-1	CASSVDNYNSPLHF
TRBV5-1	CASSIQGSAGELFF
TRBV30	CAWNTGQNQPQHF
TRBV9	CASSEGGEYYGYTF
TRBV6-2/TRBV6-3	CASSWAGGVEAFF
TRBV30	CAWIAGTPYGDTEAFF
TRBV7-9	CASSRQGASSGNTIYF
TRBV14	CASSQRDRDPITYNEQFF
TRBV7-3	CASSATSNTGELFF
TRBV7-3	CASSRQVTDTQYF
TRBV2	CASNAGGPWNEQFF
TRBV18	CAGSPFDRAYDGYTF
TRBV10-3	CAISPDRDYGYTF
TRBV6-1	CASSVAGTPRTSTDTQYF
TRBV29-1	CSVEDNNSGANVLTF
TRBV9	CASSLRQGGNYGYTF
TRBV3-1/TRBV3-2	CASSHLMAAEQYF
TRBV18	CASSRGAGAAGNTIYF
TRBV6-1	CASSEIVTSGDNEQFF
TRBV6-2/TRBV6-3	CASSYLTGIWAFF
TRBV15	CATSPVLNYGYTF
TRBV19	CASSPDRDRGLKPQHF
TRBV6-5	CASTGTSLGEQYF
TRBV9	CASSARLATNNEQFF
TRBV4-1	CASSQGGTPDTEAFF